The rows below give T cell receptor beta chains drawn from one sample of a study of patients and donors after allogeneic stem cell transplantation. TCRdb analysed the RT-PCR reads with MiXCR anew, one entry per CDR3 protein. This sample has 150,000 to 250,000 distinct CDR3 sequences; 41% occur once, and the top ten carry about 33%. Sequencing used blood, either unsorted or a sorted T cell fraction (not recorded which). Source of these receptors: a human donor who was either an allogeneic HSCT recipient or a stem cell or donor lymphocyte infusion donor (not recorded which). It is not recorded whose cells these are; they may come from a transplant donor. Each CDR3 is given with its conserved first and last residue. Each record gives: clone size, V gene, J gene, D gene, CDR3 DNA, CDR3 protein. D genes are given only for firm matches. Clone sizes are given selectively: once, few, many, or a class where the clone is expanded.

once,TRBV20-1,TRBJ2-1,TRBD2,TGCAGTGACCAGCGGGACCACAATGAGCAGTTCTTC,CSDQRDHNEQFF
-,TRBV5-1,TRBJ1-1,-,TGCGCCAGCAGCGCAGTCTGGGACACTGAAGCTTTCTTT,CASSAVWDTEAFF
few,TRBV4-1,TRBJ1-2,-,TGCGCCAGCAGCCAGGATCGGCTTGGGGGCGGAGAGGGCTACACCTTC,CASSQDRLGGGEGYTF
-,TRBV15,TRBJ2-1,-,TGTGCCACCAGCAGAGGGGAGGATCTCTACAATGAGCAGTTCTTC,CATSRGEDLYNEQFF
few,TRBV18,TRBJ1-1,-,TGTGCCAGCTCACCGGTCCGGAATCGGGCGAACACTGAAGCTTTCTTT,CASSPVRNRANTEAFF
-,TRBV28,TRBJ2-1,TRBD2,TGTGCCAGCAGTCTTTTCGGAGCGGGAGGGCCTAATGAGCAGTTCTTC,CASSLFGAGGPNEQFF
few,TRBV28,TRBJ1-4,-,TGTGCCGTTCTTGGTGAGGGAGTAGGAGAAAAACTGTTTTTT,CAVLGEGVGEKLFF
few,TRBV2,TRBJ1-4,TRBD1,TGTGCCAGCAGCCCGGACAGGGCTGAAAAACTGTTTTTT,CASSPDRAEKLFF
-,TRBV20-1,TRBJ2-1,-,TGCAGTGCTAGAGATGAGAGGGATGAGCAGTTCTTC,CSARDERDEQFF
few,TRBV29-1,TRBJ2-7,-,TGCAGCGTTGAAGATCAAGGTAGCGAGCAGTACTTC,CSVEDQGSEQYF
-,TRBV12-3/TRBV12-4,TRBJ2-1,TRBD1,TGTGCCAGCAGTTTCGGGACAGGGCCCTACAATGAGCAGTTCTTC,CASSFGTGPYNEQFF
-,TRBV20-1,TRBJ2-7,TRBD1,TGCAGTGCTAGAGACTTTCAGGGGGCGAGGGAGCAGTACTTC,CSARDFQGAREQYF
-,TRBV12-3/TRBV12-4,TRBJ1-1,-,TGTGCCAGCAGCCATGGGGTAGGGGGCACTGAAGCTTTCTTT,CASSHGVGGTEAFF
-,TRBV29-1,TRBJ1-5,-,TGCAGCGTTGAACACCTTAATCAGCCCCAGCATTTT,CSVEHLNQPQHF
many,TRBV12-3/TRBV12-4,TRBJ2-3,-,TGTGCCAGCAGCTTAGGGAGCACAGATACGCAGTATTTT,CASSLGSTDTQYF
-,TRBV19,TRBJ2-2,-,TGTGCCAGTAGTATCTACTCCTGGGGGATCGCGAACACCGGGGAGCTGTTTTTT,CASSIYSWGIANTGELFF
many,TRBV7-2,TRBJ1-2,TRBD1,TGTGCCAGCAGCTTAGTGGGGACAGCTGCTAACTATGGCTACACCTTC,CASSLVGTAANYGYTF
once,TRBV4-2,TRBJ2-3,-,TGTGCCAGCAGCCAAGAGGCATCTAGCACAGATACGCAGTATTTT,CASSQEASSTDTQYF
-,TRBV27,TRBJ2-1,TRBD2,TGTGCCAGCAGTCTCACCGGACTAGCGGCATACAATGAGCAGTTCTTC,CASSLTGLAAYNEQFF
-,TRBV4-3,TRBJ2-1,-,TGCGCCAGCAGCCTTGGGGGCCCAGCAGGGTACAATGAGCAGTTCTTC,CASSLGGPAGYNEQFF
-,TRBV7-2,TRBJ1-6,-,TGTGCCAGCACCGCCCGCTCCTATAATTCACCCCTCCACTTT,CASTARSYNSPLHF
once,TRBV6-6,TRBJ1-1,-,TGTGCCAGCAGTCAATCTTCAGGATACCCGAACACTGAAGCTTTCTTT,CASSQSSGYPNTEAFF